These T cell receptor beta chains were read from a single sample in a study of blood T cell repertoires in COVID-19. Clones were sequenced by immunoSEQ multiplex PCR, and TCRdb holds only the in-frame ones, with some missing. The data contain around 230,000 clones, about nine tenths of them singletons. Source material: PBMCs or T cells enriched from blood (not recorded which). The receptors originated from a woman aged 25 to 39 who had recovered from COVID-19. The CDR3 runs from the conserved cysteine through the conserved F or W. D genes are given only for firm matches. Expanded clones get a size class; other rows say once, few or many, or leave the size out.

size: once; V: TRBV7-3; length: 15; J: TRBJ2-2; D: TRBD2; DNA: TGTGCCAGCAGCTTGGGGACTAGCGGGCGGGAGGAGCTGTTTTTT; CDR3: CASSLGTSGREELFF
size: many; V: TRBV4-1; length: 19; J: TRBJ1-3; D: NA; DNA: TGCGCCAGCAGCCAAGGGGCAGGAATTGTTATTTACTCTGGAAACACCATATATTTT; CDR3: CASSQGAGIVIYSGNTIYF
size: NA; V: TRBV5-1; length: 14; J: TRBJ1-1; D: NA; DNA: TGCGCCAGCAGCTTAATCCGGGAAAACACTGAAGCTTTCTTT; CDR3: CASSLIRENTEAFF
size: many; V: TRBV6-5; length: 14; J: TRBJ2-1; D: TRBD1; DNA: TGTGCCAGCAGTCAAAGACAGGGGGCGAATGAGCAGTTCTTC; CDR3: CASSQRQGANEQFF
size: NA; V: TRBV6-5; length: 16; J: TRBJ1-2; D: NA; DNA: TGTGCCAGCAGTTACCGGCAGGGACAAGTAGGCTATGGCTACACCTTC; CDR3: CASSYRQGQVGYGYTF
size: NA; V: TRBV5-1; length: 15; J: TRBJ2-2; D: NA; DNA: TGCGCCAGCAGCTCGGGACAACCGAACACCGGGGAGCTGTTTTTT; CDR3: CASSSGQPNTGELFF
size: many; V: TRBV6-5; length: 14; J: TRBJ2-7; D: NA; DNA: TGTGCCAGCAGTTACTCACAGGCCGCTTACGAGCAGTACTTC; CDR3: CASSYSQAAYEQYF
size: NA; V: TRBV3-1/TRBV3-2; length: 14; J: TRBJ1-2; D: NA; DNA: TGTGCCAGCAGCCCAGTGAGGGATGACTATGGCTACACCTTC; CDR3: CASSPVRDDYGYTF
size: NA; V: TRBV5-4; length: 14; J: TRBJ2-5; D: TRBD2; DNA: TGTGCCAGCAGCCTACCGGGACTAGAGGGGACCCAGTACTTC; CDR3: CASSLPGLEGTQYF
size: NA; V: TRBV9; length: 14; J: TRBJ2-1; D: NA; DNA: TGTGCCAGCAGCGCTATAGGAGGGTATAATGAGCAGTTCTTC; CDR3: CASSAIGGYNEQFF
size: once; V: TRBV15; length: 16; J: TRBJ1-4; D: TRBD1; DNA: TGTGCCACCAGCAGGGACAGGGGAAATCTCGGCGAAAAACTGTTTTTT; CDR3: CATSRDRGNLGEKLFF
size: NA; V: TRBV9; length: 13; J: TRBJ1-1; D: TRBD1; DNA: TGTGCCAGCAGCGTCGACAGGGGGACTGAAGCTTTCTTT; CDR3: CASSVDRGTEAFF
size: NA; V: TRBV6-1; length: 19; J: TRBJ2-3; D: TRBD2; DNA: TGTGCCAGCAGTGCTCCGGGACTAGCGGGGGGGCAGGGAACAGATACGCAGTATTTT; CDR3: CASSAPGLAGGQGTDTQYF